The 18 T cell receptor beta chains reported below all come from one sample, sequenced in a study of blood T cell repertoires in COVID-19 (TCRdb year 2020). Library preparation was by the immunoSEQ multiplex PCR assay. As stored in TCRdb, this immuneACCESS dataset retains in-frame rearrangements with V and J assigned. A fraction of the clones does not appear; measured against another copy, unresolved V genes explain less than half of the discrepancy, and the remainder lacks a known reason. This sample is represented by over 200,000 clones; about 80% of them were singletons. The ten most abundant clones make up 15% of the sample. Material: PBMCs or T cells enriched from blood (not recorded which). These receptors all come from a man aged 40-55 years who had recovered from COVID-19.

The gene calls are TRBV5-1 and TRBJ1-1, with D possibly matching TRBD1 (5 bases). Trimming took off 5 bases at V and 4 bases at J, with 15 bases between the two ends. The CDR3 has 14 amino acids. Germline V lookup: CDR1 SGHRS, CDR2 YFSETQ. This CDR3 reads CASSREGGTTEAFF. The CDR3 coding sequence is TGCGCCAGCAGTAGAGAGGGAGGGACCACTGAAGCTTTCTTT.

The rearrangement uses TRBV18 and TRBJ2-5, with 8 positions matching TRBD2. Germline CDR1 and CDR2: KGHSH and LQKENI. The CDR3 loop spans 15 amino acids. Germline trimming cut 4 bases from V and 5 bases from J; bases unmatched to any gene: 9. The CDR3 is CASSRRGGYGETQYF. The CDR3 DNA reads TGTGCCAGCTCACGCCGGGGGGGCTACGGGGAGACCCAGTACTTC.

This chain uses TRBV27 with TRBJ1-3; 9 bases are shared with TRBD1. This CDR3 is built from 14 residues. The germline V gene encodes CDR1 MNHEY and CDR2 SMNVEV (reference sequence). The junction had 1 base not matched to a gene; V was cut back by 3 bases and J by 4 bases. CDR3 sequence (DNA): TGTGCCAGCAGTTTCACAGGGGGCGGAAACACCATATATTTT. The encoded protein is CASSFTGGGNTIYF.

This clone is a singleton in its sample. The chain couples TRBV28 to TRBJ1-1; TRBD1 aligns across 7 bases. Unmatched junction bases numbered 14, after V lost 4 bases and J lost 0 bases. Germline V gives CDR1 MDHEN, CDR2 SYDVKM. CDR3 size: 18 residues. The CDR3 sequence is CASSSPRDSRGMNTEAFF. CDR3 coding DNA: TGTGCCAGCAGTTCGCCAAGGGACAGTAGAGGCATGAACACTGAAGCTTTCTTT.

V gene TRBV24-1 combines with J gene TRBJ1-4, with D tentatively TRBD1 (6 bases). The CDR3 runs 14 residues. In germline, CDR1 is KGHDR, CDR2 SFDVKD. V shed 3 bases and J shed 8 bases, with 12 bases lying between them. DNA of the CDR3: TGTGCCACCAGTGATGGGCAGGGGAAAGAAAAACTGTTTTTT. It codes for CATSDGQGKEKLFF.

The V gene is TRBV20-1, the J gene TRBJ2-1; D might be TRBD2 (6 bases). CDR1 and CDR2 (germline): DFQATT, SNEGSKA (reference sequence). V dropped 2 bases and J dropped 13 bases, with 12 bases sitting between them. This CDR3 comprises 11 residues. The CDR3 DNA is TGCAGTGCTAGACGAGAGGAGGGTCAGTTCTTC. This gives the protein CSARREEGQFF.

This clone was seen just once. The rearrangement joins TRBV7-3 to TRBJ2-7; maybe TRBD2 (6 bases). The CDR3 spans 15 residues. Trimming removed 5 bases at V and 5 bases at J, with 19 bases between. CDR1 is SGHTA and CDR2 is FQGTGA in the germline V gene. The CDR3 here is CASSPGPAGSHEQYF. Written as DNA, the CDR3 is TGTGCCAGCAGCCCGGGCCCAGCGGGCAGCCACGAGCAGTACTTC.

This chain joins TRBV5-1 and TRBJ1-2, with 9 bases lining up with TRBD1. CDR3 length: 14 amino acids. Germline trimming cut 4 bases from V and 3 bases from J; bases unmatched to any gene: 4. Germline V CDR1 and CDR2: SGHRS, YFSETQ. The CDR3 nucleotides read TGCGCCAGCAGCCCCGGGGACAGGGACTATGGCTACACCTTC. Protein product: CASSPGDRDYGYTF.

There are a few counts of this clone. Distinct nucleotide sequences in the sample also encode this CDR3. The chain links TRBV19 to TRBJ1-5; D gene unclear. CDR3 length: 14 amino acids. CDR1 LNHDA and CDR2 SQIVND come from the germline V gene (reference sequence). V was pared by 1 base and J by 4 bases, with 8 bases between. The CDR3 here is CASSIVRGNQPQHF. The CDR3 DNA reads as TGTGCCAGTAGTATAGTCCGAGGGAATCAGCCCCAGCATTTT. The whole variable domain, filled in from reference TRBV19 and TRBJ1-5, reads DGGITQSPKYLFRKEGQNVTLSCEQNLNHDAMYWYRQDPGQGLRLIYYSQIVNDFQKGDIAEGYSVSREKKESFPLTVTSAQKNPTAFYLCASSIVRGNQPQHFGDGTRLSIL.

The chain carries TRBV9 and TRBJ2-7; 8 bases match TRBD2. Germline CDR1 SGDLS, CDR2 YYNGEE. V shed 2 bases and J 4 bases; nucleotides not matched to a gene: 5. The CDR3 extends over 14 amino acids. CDR3 residues: CASSVDREGYEQYF. CDR3 bases: TGTGCCAGCAGCGTGGATCGGGAGGGGTACGAGCAGTACTTC.

The chain is built from TRBV5-1 and TRBJ1-1; 7 bases map to TRBD1. From germline, CDR1 is SGHRS and CDR2 YFSETQ. The CDR3 sequence is 14 residues long. The ends lost 2 bases at V and 5 bases at J; junction bases unmatched: 6. CDR3 region: CASSLTTGKTEAFF. The CDR3 DNA reads TGCGCCAGCAGCTTAACGACAGGGAAGACTGAAGCTTTCTTT.

J is TRBJ2-1 and V is TRBV27; TRBD2 aligns across 8 bases. Germline V gene lookup returns CDR1 MNHEY and CDR2 SMNVEV (reference sequence). Unmatched junction bases numbered 6, after V lost 8 bases and J lost 3 bases. The CDR3 contains 14 residues. The CDR3 region has the DNA TGTGCCAGCCGCCGGGGGGGGAGCTACAATGAGCAGTTCTTC. Translating gives CASRRGGSYNEQFF.

CDR3 bases: TGTGCCAGCGCCCGGACGGTCGGGGAGCCCCAGCATTTT. This codes for CASARTVGEPQHF. The V gene is TRBV9, the J gene TRBJ1-5; D not resolved. In germline, CDR1 is SGDLS, CDR2 YYNGEE. V dropped 7 bases and J dropped 8 bases, with 16 bases sitting between them. The CDR3 contains 13 residues.

The chain uses TRBV20-1 and TRBJ2-7; no reliable D call. Trimming left V 2 bases short and J 8 bases short, with 10 bases between. CDR3 length: 11 amino acids. CDR1 is DFQATT, CDR2 SNEGSKA, per germline (reference sequence). This chain's CDR3 is CSARWSRKQYF. CDR3 sequence (DNA): TGCAGTGCTAGATGGAGCAGAAAGCAGTACTTC.

This chain uses TRBV28 with TRBJ2-7; 7 bases match TRBD2. CDR1 is MDHEN and CDR2 is SYDVKM in the germline V gene. The trim removed 5 bases at V and 2 bases at J, leaving 9 bases unmatched. The CDR3 length is 15 residues. For the CDR3, the DNA is TGTGCCAGCAGTCCCTCCGGGACTAAAACCTACGAGCAGTACTTC. Translating it yields CASSPSGTKTYEQYF.

The rearrangement uses TRBV3-1 (or the pseudogene TRBV3-2) and TRBJ2-7, with D perhaps TRBD2 (6 bases). V lost 2 bases to trimming and J lost 2 bases, with 10 bases between them. The CDR3 loop spans 14 amino acids. Germline V lookup: CDR1 LGHDT, CDR2 YNNKEL (reference sequence). CDR3 sequence (DNA): TGTGCCAGCAGCCAACGGCGGGGCCCCTACGAGCAGTACTTC. Protein: CASSQRRGPYEQYF.

The V call is TRBV5-3, the J call TRBJ1-1, with TRBD1 as a possible D gene (6 bases). TRBV5-3 is an ORF for which the function is uncertain. This CDR3 region has 13 residues. The V end lost 9 bases, the J end lost 9 bases, and 21 bases lay between the germline ends. The CDR3 DNA follows: TGTGCCAAACCGAGCCCCGGGACAAAAAAAGCTTTCTTT. Protein sequence: CAKPSPGTKKAFF.

V is TRBV5-1 and J is TRBJ2-5, with D tentatively TRBD1 (6 bases). Germline lookup yields CDR1 SGHRS and CDR2 YFSETQ. The length of the CDR3 is 16 residues. With 0 bases removed from V and 2 bases from J, the gap between germline ends came to 14 bases. CDR3 bases: TGCGCCAGCAGCTTGGTACAGGGATGGGGGCAAGAGACCCAGTACTTC. This sequence encodes CASSLVQGWGQETQYF.